Listed below are T cell receptor beta chains from one sample, sequenced in a study of control samples from healthy donors and cancer patients. The data were produced by immunoSEQ multiplex PCR, yet TCRdb's version contains in-frame clones alone and is incomplete. Recorded here are some 190,000 clones; the top ten clones represent under 2.5%. Sample: blood. The receptors here all came from a woman in her 30s in good health. The CDR3 runs from the conserved cysteine through the conserved F or W. A D gene is named only where the DNA matches it firmly.

>TRBJ2-4|NA|14|TRBV24-1
TGTGCCACCAGTGACGGGGGAGCCAAAAACATTCAGTACTTC
CATSDGGAKNIQYF
>TRBJ2-3|TRBD2|18|TRBV7-9
TGTGCCAGCAGCCCAACTAGCGGGGGGGCCCGGGGCACAGATACGCAGTATTTT
CASSPTSGGARGTDTQYF
>TRBJ1-4|NA|15|TRBV7-9
TGTGCCAGCAGCGCCTGGGCCACGACTAATGAAAAACTGTTTTTT
CASSAWATTNEKLFF
>TRBJ2-7|NA|15|TRBV6-7
TGTGCCAGCAGTTACGAGGCGCGTCTAGCGTACGAGCAGTACTTC
CASSYEARLAYEQYF
>TRBJ1-2|TRBD1|13|TRBV27
TGTGCCAGGGACAGGGTCGGGAACTATGGCTACACCTTC
CARDRVGNYGYTF
>TRBJ2-1|TRBD1|14|TRBV6-4
TGTGCCAGCTCGCCGGGACAGGGGGCCTATGAGCAGTTCTTC
CASSPGQGAYEQFF
>TRBJ2-3|NA|13|TRBV28
TGTGCCAGCAGTCCCCCCCAGTCAGATACGCAGTATTTT
CASSPPQSDTQYF
>TRBJ1-1|NA|14|TRBV7-2
TGTGCCAGCACCTACTTGACGGTGAACACTGAAGCTTTCTTT
CASTYLTVNTEAFF
>TRBJ1-2|NA|14|TRBV27
TGTGCCAGCAGTCTAACCCCGGGTCTCTTTGGCTACACCTTC
CASSLTPGLFGYTF
>TRBJ1-1|NA|16|TRBV28
TGTGCCAGCAGTTTAACAGGGTACGGGGCACACACTGAAGCTTTCTTT
CASSLTGYGAHTEAFF
>TRBJ2-1|NA|12|TRBV14
TGTGCCAGCAGTCCGGTGGGCAATGAGCAGTTCTTC
CASSPVGNEQFF
>TRBJ1-1|NA|14|TRBV28
TGTGCCAGCAGGGACACGGACTTTTACGCTGAAGCTTTCTTT
CASRDTDFYAEAFF
>TRBJ2-4|NA|13|TRBV5-1
TGCGCCAGCAGCCCCGACAGCAAAAACATTCAGTACTTC
CASSPDSKNIQYF
>TRBJ1-6|NA|15|TRBV7-2
TGTGCCAGCAGCTTGAGCCAGGGGTTAGAATCACCCCTCCACTTT
CASSLSQGLESPLHF
>TRBJ2-2|NA|14|TRBV11-1
TGTGCCAGCAGCTCCTTGGTAAACACCGGGGAGCTGTTTTTT
CASSSLVNTGELFF
>TRBJ1-1|NA|12|TRBV12-3/TRBV12-4
TGTGCCAGCAGTTTGACGGACCTCCGGGCTTTCTTT
CASSLTDLRAFF
>TRBJ1-4|NA|18|TRBV7-9
TGTGCCAGCAGCTACAAAGACGGCCAACAGGGCCGTAATGAAAAACTGTTTTTT
CASSYKDGQQGRNEKLFF
>TRBJ2-3|NA|11|TRBV25-1
TGTGCCAGCAGTGATGGGGGTACGCAGTATTTT
CASSDGGTQYF
>TRBJ1-2|TRBD1|12|TRBV28
TGTGCCAGCAGCCTGACAGGGTATGGCTACACCTTC
CASSLTGYGYTF
>TRBJ1-2|NA|16|TRBV5-1
TGCGCCAGCAGCTCAACTGCCCGGGACTTTCAGGGTGGCTACACCTTC
CASSSTARDFQGGYTF
>TRBJ2-7|NA|17|TRBV25-1
TGTGCCAGCAGTGAACCCCCCGCGGCAGGGGGGCACTACGAGCAGTACTTC
CASSEPPAAGGHYEQYF
>TRBJ1-1|NA|15|TRBV4-1
TGCGCCAGCAGTCCCCGGGCTGCCCTAAACACTGAAGCTTTCTTT
CASSPRAALNTEAFF
>TRBJ1-1|NA|12|TRBV27
TGTGCCAGCAGGCCGAGTGGGACTGAAGCTTTCTTT
CASRPSGTEAFF
>TRBJ2-3|TRBD2|16|TRBV30
TGTGCCTGGAGAAAGGGACTAGCGCTTTTCACAGATACGCAGTATTTT
CAWRKGLALFTDTQYF
>TRBJ1-2|TRBD1|13|TRBV6-5
TGTGCCAGCAGCGGACAGGGGATCTATGGCTACACCTTC
CASSGQGIYGYTF
>TRBJ2-3|NA|13|TRBV5-8
TGTGCCAGCAGCTTGGGATGGGGGGGGCCGCAGTATTTT
CASSLGWGGPQYF
>TRBJ1-2|TRBD1|16|TRBV3-1/TRBV3-2
TGTGCCAGCAGTAACCGGGACAGGGGATCTAGCTATGGCTACACCTTC
CASSNRDRGSSYGYTF
>TRBJ1-1|NA|14|TRBV30
TGTGCCTGGACTAAACCTGCCGGGGACGCTGAAGCTTTCTTT
CAWTKPAGDAEAFF
>TRBJ1-2|NA|12|TRBV27
TGTGCCAGCAGATACGGAAACTATGGCTACACCTTC
CASRYGNYGYTF
>TRBJ1-1|NA|13|TRBV30
TGTGCCTGGAGTCGAGGAGGCGGCACTGAAGCTTTCTTT
CAWSRGGGTEAFF
>TRBJ1-3|NA|11|TRBV30
TGTGCCTGGAGTTCCGGGATTACCATATATTTT
CAWSSGITIYF
>TRBJ2-5|NA|11|TRBV28
TGTGCCAGCAGTTTTCGGGAGACCCAGTACTTC
CASSFRETQYF